This T cell receptor beta chain was sequenced for a study of tumor-infiltrating lymphocytes in primary liver carcinoma. Germline values: CDR1 MNHEY, CDR2 SVGEGT. The CDR3 length is 13 residues. The V end was cut by 5 bases, the J end by 7 bases, with 14 bases between. The investigators made TCR beta cDNA from about 500 ng total RNA, using a constant-region primer. What produced the TCR beta libraries was three nested multiplex PCR rounds using slightly modified ARM-PCR. With TRBV1-TRBV30 forward primers and a C-beta reverse primer, the first two PCR rounds were run for approximately 9 cycles each. TCRdb analysed the multiplex PCR reads with MiXCR anew, one entry per CDR3 protein. The table includes approximately 300,000 distinct CDR3 sequences, more than 55% detected once. Germline DNA was also extracted, and blood RNA derived from unsorted whole blood.

The origin of this receptor is a man in his forties with primary liver carcinoma and hepatitis B virus infection. The material sequenced was peripheral blood. The chain combines TRBV6-2 or TRBV6-3 with TRBJ1-2, with D perhaps TRBD1 (5 bases). CDR3 sequence (DNA): TGTGCCAGCAGTATAGCAGGGAAGACTGGCTACACCTTC. It yields the protein CASSIAGKTGYTF.